This is a list of T cell receptor beta chains from one sample in a study of blood T cell repertoires in COVID-19. Method: immunoSEQ multiplex PCR; TCRdb's copy keeps in-frame clones and lacks some. Of approximately 150,000 clones listed, roughly 90% are singletons. The sequencing sample was made of peripheral blood. The receptors were gathered from a woman in her forties or fifties with acute or convalescent COVID-19. Each CDR3 is given with its conserved first and last residue. Each record gives: V gene, J gene, D gene, clone size, CDR3 DNA, CDR3 protein. The D gene is left open where the match is weak. Clone size is given for some rows only: seen once, a few or many times, or a class if the clone is expanded.

V: TRBV30
J: TRBJ1-5
D: NA
size: once
DNA: TGTGCCTGGAGTGTTCGGGGGAATCAGCCCCAGCATTTT
CDR3: CAWSVRGNQPQHF

V: TRBV10-2
J: TRBJ1-2
D: NA
size: NA
DNA: TGCGCCAGCGGCGGGGGGGAACTTGGGGGTGGCTACACCTTC
CDR3: CASGGGELGGGYTF

V: TRBV24-1
J: TRBJ2-3
D: NA
size: NA
DNA: TGTGCCACCAGAGCCCGCGATACGCAGTATTTT
CDR3: CATRARDTQYF

V: TRBV6-2/TRBV6-3
J: TRBJ2-7
D: NA
size: NA
DNA: TGTGCCAGCAGTTCCGCGGGAAGGTCCTACGAGCAGTACTTC
CDR3: CASSSAGRSYEQYF

V: TRBV19
J: TRBJ2-3
D: TRBD2
size: NA
DNA: TGTGCCAGTAGTATTGGACTAGCGGGTCCCACAGATACGCAGTATTTT
CDR3: CASSIGLAGPTDTQYF

V: TRBV6-5
J: TRBJ2-3
D: TRBD2
size: NA
DNA: TGTGCCAGCAGTTACTCGGCTAGCGGGAATACGCAGTATTTT
CDR3: CASSYSASGNTQYF

V: TRBV30
J: TRBJ1-1
D: NA
size: NA
DNA: TGTGCCTGGAGACAGAGAATGAACACTGAAGCTTTCTTT
CDR3: CAWRQRMNTEAFF

V: TRBV9
J: TRBJ2-7
D: NA
size: NA
DNA: TGTGCCAGCAGCGCAGGACTAATGGATTCCTACGAGCAGTACTTC
CDR3: CASSAGLMDSYEQYF

V: TRBV18
J: TRBJ1-5
D: NA
size: NA
DNA: TGTGCCAGCTCACCCGGGGTGGGGGCTGGCAATCAGCCCCAGCATTTT
CDR3: CASSPGVGAGNQPQHF

V: TRBV19
J: TRBJ2-3
D: NA
size: few
DNA: TGTGCCAGTAGCCCAATGGGCCCCATGGATACGCAGTATTTT
CDR3: CASSPMGPMDTQYF

V: TRBV5-1
J: TRBJ1-1
D: NA
size: NA
DNA: TGCGCCAGCAGCTTGGACAGCAGAATGAACACTGAAGCTTTCTTT
CDR3: CASSLDSRMNTEAFF

V: TRBV29-1
J: TRBJ2-7
D: TRBD1
size: NA
DNA: TGCAGCGCCGGCGGACAGGCCGCCGAGCAGTACTTC
CDR3: CSAGGQAAEQYF

V: TRBV6-2/TRBV6-3
J: TRBJ1-1
D: TRBD1
size: NA
DNA: TGTGCCAGCAGTTACGCAGGGGGCGGGAGTATGAACACTGAAGCTTTCTTT
CDR3: CASSYAGGGSMNTEAFF

V: TRBV3-1/TRBV3-2
J: TRBJ1-2
D: NA
size: NA
DNA: TGTGCCAGCAGCCAAGATTGGGGGGGCGCGGGAGGCTACACCTTC
CDR3: CASSQDWGGAGGYTF

V: TRBV28
J: TRBJ1-5
D: TRBD1
size: NA
DNA: TGTGCCAGCAGTCCCACAGGGGCTAGCAATCAGCCCCAGCATTTT
CDR3: CASSPTGASNQPQHF

V: TRBV28
J: TRBJ2-3
D: TRBD1
size: NA
DNA: TGTGCCAGCAGTTTACGAAGGGACAGGGGCACAGATACGCAGTATTTT
CDR3: CASSLRRDRGTDTQYF

V: TRBV30
J: TRBJ2-2
D: TRBD2
size: few
DNA: TGTGCCTGGAGTAGGCTAGCGGGGGACACCGGGGAGCTGTTTTTT
CDR3: CAWSRLAGDTGELFF

V: TRBV4-1
J: TRBJ1-6
D: NA
size: NA
DNA: TGCGCCAGCAGCCAAGAACAGGGTTATAATTCACCCCTCCACTTT
CDR3: CASSQEQGYNSPLHF

V: TRBV7-9
J: TRBJ1-6
D: TRBD1
size: NA
DNA: TGTGCCAGCAGCTCCCGGACAGGGAATTCACCCCTCCACTTT
CDR3: CASSSRTGNSPLHF

V: TRBV7-2
J: TRBJ2-1
D: TRBD2
size: NA
DNA: TGTGCCAGCAGCTTAACGGGGGGGATCTACAATGAGCAGTTCTTC
CDR3: CASSLTGGIYNEQFF

V: TRBV19
J: TRBJ2-7
D: TRBD2
size: NA
DNA: TGTGCCAGTAGCCTCAGGTGGGGGGGCTACGAGCAGTACTTC
CDR3: CASSLRWGGYEQYF

V: TRBV12-3/TRBV12-4
J: TRBJ1-2
D: TRBD1
size: NA
DNA: TGTGCCAGCAGTCTACAGGGGAACTATGGCTACACCTTC
CDR3: CASSLQGNYGYTF

V: TRBV7-2
J: TRBJ1-1
D: TRBD1
size: NA
DNA: TGTGCCAGCAAGAGGGGACAGGCGAACACTGAAGCTTTCTTT
CDR3: CASKRGQANTEAFF

V: TRBV25-1
J: TRBJ1-2
D: NA
size: NA
DNA: TGTGCCAGCAGTTATCACAGGGCCGAAAGCTACACCTTC
CDR3: CASSYHRAESYTF

V: TRBV27
J: TRBJ1-5
D: TRBD1
size: NA
DNA: TGTGCCAGCAGTCTGAAGACAGGGGGGGATCAGCCCCAGCATTTT
CDR3: CASSLKTGGDQPQHF

V: TRBV5-6
J: TRBJ1-1
D: TRBD1
size: NA
DNA: TGTGCCAGCAGCTTAACGGGACAGGGTGGCACTGAAGCTTTCTTT
CDR3: CASSLTGQGGTEAFF

V: TRBV7-2
J: TRBJ1-5
D: TRBD1
size: NA
DNA: TGTGCCAGCAGCTCCCAGGACAGGGGGGGGATATCGGCCCAGCATTTT
CDR3: CASSSQDRGGISAQHF

V: TRBV12-3/TRBV12-4
J: TRBJ2-1
D: NA
size: NA
DNA: TGTGCCAGCAGTGTAAATTGGGCGCGTGAGCAGTTCTTC
CDR3: CASSVNWAREQFF

V: TRBV20-1
J: TRBJ1-1
D: NA
size: NA
DNA: TGCAGTGCTAGAGCCGACAGAAGAGCTTTCTTT
CDR3: CSARADRRAFF

V: TRBV19
J: TRBJ2-2
D: NA
size: once
DNA: TGTGCCAGTATTAGCCTAGCTGCGAACACCGGGGAGCTGTTTTTT
CDR3: CASISLAANTGELFF

V: TRBV2
J: TRBJ1-2
D: NA
size: once
DNA: TGTGCCAGCTCATGGACAGTAGCTAACTATGGCTACACCTTC
CDR3: CASSWTVANYGYTF

V: TRBV6-5
J: TRBJ1-4
D: NA
size: NA
DNA: TGTGCCAGCAGGACAGGTGATGAAAAACTGTTTTTT
CDR3: CASRTGDEKLFF

V: TRBV9
J: TRBJ2-7
D: TRBD2
size: NA
DNA: TGTGCCAGCAGCGTGCGACTAGCGGGAGACGAGCAGTACTTC
CDR3: CASSVRLAGDEQYF

V: TRBV4-1
J: TRBJ2-5
D: TRBD2
size: NA
DNA: TGCGCCAGCAGCCAAGCTAGCGGGGGGTTCCAAGAGACCCAGTACTTC
CDR3: CASSQASGGFQETQYF

V: TRBV23-1
J: TRBJ1-5
D: NA
size: NA
DNA: TGCGCCAGCAGTCATTGGGGCAGGGGAGATTCAAATCAGCCCCAGCATTTT
CDR3: CASSHWGRGDSNQPQHF

V: TRBV7-2
J: TRBJ2-5
D: NA
size: NA
DNA: TGTGCCAGCAGCTTAGTGGTAGCGGAAGAGACCCAGTACTTC
CDR3: CASSLVVAEETQYF

V: TRBV9
J: TRBJ1-5
D: TRBD1
size: NA
DNA: TGTGCCAGCAGCTTAGGGACAGGGGGTCGCAATCAGCCCCAGCATTTT
CDR3: CASSLGTGGRNQPQHF

V: TRBV7-9
J: TRBJ1-3
D: NA
size: NA
DNA: TGTGCCAGCAGCTTAGGGACTAACTCTGGAAACACCATATATTTT
CDR3: CASSLGTNSGNTIYF

V: TRBV27
J: TRBJ2-1
D: TRBD1
size: NA
DNA: TGTGCCAGCGGGTATGACAGGGGCATATACAATGAGCAGTTCTTC
CDR3: CASGYDRGIYNEQFF

V: TRBV6-2/TRBV6-3
J: TRBJ2-1
D: TRBD2
size: once
DNA: TGTGCCAGCAGTCAACGGACTAGCTTGGATGAGCAGTTCTTC
CDR3: CASSQRTSLDEQFF

V: TRBV19
J: TRBJ2-3
D: NA
size: NA
DNA: TGTGCCAGTCGTGGGACTCGTAGCACAGATACGCAGTATTTT
CDR3: CASRGTRSTDTQYF

V: TRBV18
J: TRBJ2-3
D: NA
size: NA
DNA: TGTGCCAGCTCACCTGACAGTATTGGGGATACGCAGTATTTT
CDR3: CASSPDSIGDTQYF

V: TRBV7-6
J: TRBJ2-7
D: TRBD2
size: few
DNA: TGTGCCAGCAGCATTAGCGGGCCCTACGAGCAGTACTTC
CDR3: CASSISGPYEQYF

V: TRBV25-1
J: TRBJ1-2
D: NA
size: NA
DNA: TGTGCCAGCAGTGACGGGGGTTCGAGGGAGAACTATGGCTACACCTTC
CDR3: CASSDGGSRENYGYTF

V: TRBV2
J: TRBJ2-7
D: NA
size: NA
DNA: TGTGCCAGCAGGAAGGGGTTGGGGGAGCAGTACTTC
CDR3: CASRKGLGEQYF

V: TRBV20-1
J: TRBJ1-4
D: TRBD1
size: NA
DNA: TGCAGTGCTAGTGGCTTAGGTGGACAGGGGGCGCACACAGCTAATGAAAAACTGTTTTTT
CDR3: CSASGLGGQGAHTANEKLFF

V: TRBV5-1
J: TRBJ1-2
D: TRBD1
size: NA
DNA: TGCGCCAGCAGCTTGGGGTCAGGGGGAGAGCGCTATGGCTACACCTTC
CDR3: CASSLGSGGERYGYTF

V: TRBV5-4
J: TRBJ2-2
D: NA
size: few
DNA: TGTGCCAGCAGCTTAATCTCCGGGGAGCTGTTTTTT
CDR3: CASSLISGELFF

V: TRBV10-3
J: TRBJ1-4
D: NA
size: NA
DNA: TGTGCCATCAGTGAGTCGATCATGGGGCCTAATGAAAAACTGTTTTTT
CDR3: CAISESIMGPNEKLFF

V: TRBV5-1
J: TRBJ1-4
D: NA
size: NA
DNA: TGCGCCAGCAGCTTTCAGGGGACGGATGAAAAACTGTTTTTT
CDR3: CASSFQGTDEKLFF

V: TRBV25-1
J: TRBJ1-4
D: NA
size: NA
DNA: TGTGCCAGCCGTGGGGGAGATGAAAAACTGTTTTTT
CDR3: CASRGGDEKLFF

V: TRBV19
J: TRBJ1-2
D: NA
size: once
DNA: TGTGCCAGTAGGGGGACTTTCGGCTACACCTTC
CDR3: CASRGTFGYTF

V: TRBV18
J: TRBJ2-7
D: NA
size: NA
DNA: TGTGCCAGCTCACGCGCTTACGAGCAGTACTTC
CDR3: CASSRAYEQYF

V: TRBV11-2
J: TRBJ2-7
D: TRBD2
size: NA
DNA: TGTGCCAGCAGCTTAGGAGGAGCGGGAGGGATAACCTACGAGCAGTACTTC
CDR3: CASSLGGAGGITYEQYF

V: TRBV30
J: TRBJ2-3
D: TRBD2
size: NA
DNA: TGTGCCTGGAGTGGTCGCGGGAGGGGGGATACGCAGTATTTT
CDR3: CAWSGRGRGDTQYF